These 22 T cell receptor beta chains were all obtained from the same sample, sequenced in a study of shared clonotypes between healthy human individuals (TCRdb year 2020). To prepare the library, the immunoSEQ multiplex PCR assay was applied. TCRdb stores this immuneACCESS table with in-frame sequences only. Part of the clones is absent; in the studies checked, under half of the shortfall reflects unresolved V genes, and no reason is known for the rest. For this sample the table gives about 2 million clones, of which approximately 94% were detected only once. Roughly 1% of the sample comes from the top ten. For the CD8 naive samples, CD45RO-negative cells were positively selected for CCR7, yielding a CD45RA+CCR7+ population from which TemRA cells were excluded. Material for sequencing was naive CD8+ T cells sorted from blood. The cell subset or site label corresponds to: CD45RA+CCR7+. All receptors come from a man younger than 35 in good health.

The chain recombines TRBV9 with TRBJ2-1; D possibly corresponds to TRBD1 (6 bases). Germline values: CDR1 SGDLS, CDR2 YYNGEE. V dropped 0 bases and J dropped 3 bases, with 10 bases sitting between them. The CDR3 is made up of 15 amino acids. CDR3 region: CASSVEQGIYNEQFF. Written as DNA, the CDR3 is TGTGCCAGCAGCGTAGAACAGGGCATCTACAATGAGCAGTTCTTC.

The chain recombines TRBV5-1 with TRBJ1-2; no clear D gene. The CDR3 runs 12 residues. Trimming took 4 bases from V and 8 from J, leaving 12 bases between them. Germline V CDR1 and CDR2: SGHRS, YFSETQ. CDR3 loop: CASSPEGGGYTF. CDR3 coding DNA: TGCGCCAGCAGCCCGGAGGGTGGAGGCTACACCTTC.

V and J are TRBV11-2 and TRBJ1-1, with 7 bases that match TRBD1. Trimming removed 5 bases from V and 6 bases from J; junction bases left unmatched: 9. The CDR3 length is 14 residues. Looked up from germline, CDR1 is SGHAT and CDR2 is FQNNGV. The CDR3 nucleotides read TGTGCCAGCAGCCGGTCGACAGGGCGACCTGAAGCTTTCTTT. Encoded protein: CASSRSTGRPEAFF.

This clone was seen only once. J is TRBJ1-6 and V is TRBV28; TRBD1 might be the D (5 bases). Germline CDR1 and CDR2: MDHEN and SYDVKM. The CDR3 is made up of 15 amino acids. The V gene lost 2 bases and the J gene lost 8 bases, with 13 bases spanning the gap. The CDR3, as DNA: TGTGCCAGCAGTTTAGGATCAGAGGGGTATTCACCCCTCCACTTT. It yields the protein CASSLGSEGYSPLHF.

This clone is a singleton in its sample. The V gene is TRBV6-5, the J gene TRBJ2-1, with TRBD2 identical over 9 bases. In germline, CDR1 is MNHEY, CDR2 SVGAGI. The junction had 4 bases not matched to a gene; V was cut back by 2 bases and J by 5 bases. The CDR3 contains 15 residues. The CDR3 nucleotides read TGTGCCAGCAGTTACGGCGGGAGGGCCGACAATGAGCAGTTCTTC. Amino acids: CASSYGGRADNEQFF.

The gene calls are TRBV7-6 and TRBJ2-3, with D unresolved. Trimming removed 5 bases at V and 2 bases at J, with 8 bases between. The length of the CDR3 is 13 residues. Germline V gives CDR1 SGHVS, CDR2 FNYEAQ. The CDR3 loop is CASSPLTTDTQYF. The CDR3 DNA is TGTGCCAGCAGCCCCTTGACCACAGATACGCAGTATTTT.

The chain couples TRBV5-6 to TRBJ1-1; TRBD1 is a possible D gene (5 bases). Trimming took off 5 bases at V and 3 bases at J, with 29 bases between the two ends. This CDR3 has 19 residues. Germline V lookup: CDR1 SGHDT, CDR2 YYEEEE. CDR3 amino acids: CASSPVPGGDPTIYTEAFF. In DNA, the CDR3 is TGTGCCAGCAGTCCCGTGCCGGGGGGAGACCCCACTATCTACACTGAAGCTTTCTTT. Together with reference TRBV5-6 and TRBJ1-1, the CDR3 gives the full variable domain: DAGVTQSPTHLIKTRGQQVTLRCSPKSGHDTVSWYQQALGQGPQFIFQYYEEEERQRGNFPDRFSGHQFPNYSSELNVNALLLGDSALYLCASSPVPGGDPTIYTEAFFGQGTRLTVV.

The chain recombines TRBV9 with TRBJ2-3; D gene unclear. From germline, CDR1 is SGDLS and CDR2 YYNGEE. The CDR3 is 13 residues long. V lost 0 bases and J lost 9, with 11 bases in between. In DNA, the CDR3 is TGTGCCAGCAGCGTAGCTCGCGAAGGGACGCAGTATTTT. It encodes CASSVAREGTQYF.

CDR3 sequence reads: CASSLSPDRLNSPLHF. CDR3 DNA sequence: TGTGCCAGCAGTTTATCTCCGGACAGACTAAATTCACCCCTCCACTTT. V gene TRBV28 combines with J gene TRBJ1-6; D possibly corresponds to TRBD1 (6 bases). V dropped 1 base and J dropped 7 bases, with 14 bases sitting between them. The germline V gene encodes CDR1 MDHEN and CDR2 SYDVKM. The CDR3 spans 16 residues.

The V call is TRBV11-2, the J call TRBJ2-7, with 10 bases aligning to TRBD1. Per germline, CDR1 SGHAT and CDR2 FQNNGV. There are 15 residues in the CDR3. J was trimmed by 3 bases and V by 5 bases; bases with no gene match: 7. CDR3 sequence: CASSMGTGAIYEQYF. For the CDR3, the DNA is TGTGCCAGCAGCATGGGGACAGGGGCCATCTACGAGCAGTACTTC.

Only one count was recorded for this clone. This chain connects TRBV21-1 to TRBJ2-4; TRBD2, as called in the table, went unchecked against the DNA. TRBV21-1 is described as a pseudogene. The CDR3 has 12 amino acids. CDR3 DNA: TGCATCGGGGGACTAGCCAAAAACATTCAGTACTTC. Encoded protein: CIGGLAKNIQYF.

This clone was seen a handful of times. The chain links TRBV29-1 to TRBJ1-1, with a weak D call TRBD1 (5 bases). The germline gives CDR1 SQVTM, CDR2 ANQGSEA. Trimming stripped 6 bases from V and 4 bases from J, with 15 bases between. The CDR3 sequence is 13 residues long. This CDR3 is CSVGIVRGTEAFF. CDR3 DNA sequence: TGCAGCGTGGGGATTGTGAGGGGCACTGAAGCTTTCTTT.

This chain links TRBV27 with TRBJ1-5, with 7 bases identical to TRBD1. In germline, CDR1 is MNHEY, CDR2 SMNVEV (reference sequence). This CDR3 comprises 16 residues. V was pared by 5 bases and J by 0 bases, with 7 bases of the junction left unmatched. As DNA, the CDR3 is TGTGCCAGCAGTGAAGGGGGCGGGTATAGCAATCAGCCCCAGCATTTT. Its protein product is CASSEGGGYSNQPQHF.

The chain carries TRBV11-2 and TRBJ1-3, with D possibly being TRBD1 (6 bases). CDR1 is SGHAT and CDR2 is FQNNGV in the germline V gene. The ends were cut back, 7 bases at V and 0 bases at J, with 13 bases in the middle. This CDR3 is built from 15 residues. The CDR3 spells CASTPTGLSGNTIYF. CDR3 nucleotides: TGTGCCAGCACCCCGACAGGACTCTCTGGAAACACCATATATTTT. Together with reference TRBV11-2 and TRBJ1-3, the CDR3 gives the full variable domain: EAGVAQSPRYKIIEKRQSVAFWCNPISGHATLYWYQQILGQGPKLLIQFQNNGVVDDSQLPKDRFSAERLKGVDSTLKIQPAKLEDSAVYLCASTPTGLSGNTIYFGEGSWLTVV.

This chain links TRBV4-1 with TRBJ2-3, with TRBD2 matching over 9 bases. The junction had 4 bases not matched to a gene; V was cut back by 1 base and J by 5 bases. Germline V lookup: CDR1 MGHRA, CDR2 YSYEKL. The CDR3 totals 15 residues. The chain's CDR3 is CASSQVAGERDTQYF. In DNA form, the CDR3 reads TGCGCCAGCAGCCAAGTAGCGGGGGAGCGAGATACGCAGTATTTT.

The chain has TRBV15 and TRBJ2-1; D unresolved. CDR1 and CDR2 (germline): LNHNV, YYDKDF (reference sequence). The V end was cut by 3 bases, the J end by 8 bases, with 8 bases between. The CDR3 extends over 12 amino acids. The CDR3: CATSSAVDEQFF. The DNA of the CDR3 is TGTGCCACCAGCAGTGCCGTAGATGAGCAGTTCTTC.

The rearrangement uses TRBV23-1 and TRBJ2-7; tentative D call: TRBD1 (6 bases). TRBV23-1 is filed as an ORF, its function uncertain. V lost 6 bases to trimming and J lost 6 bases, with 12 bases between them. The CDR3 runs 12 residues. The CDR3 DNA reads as TGCGCCAGCAGAGACACAGGGAGCGAGCAGTACTTC. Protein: CASRDTGSEQYF.

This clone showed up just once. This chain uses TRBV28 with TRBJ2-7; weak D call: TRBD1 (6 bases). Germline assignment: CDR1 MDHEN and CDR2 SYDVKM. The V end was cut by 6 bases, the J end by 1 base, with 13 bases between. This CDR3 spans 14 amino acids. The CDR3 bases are TGTGCCAGCAGACCCCGGGACACTTCCTACGAGCAGTACTTC. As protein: CASRPRDTSYEQYF.

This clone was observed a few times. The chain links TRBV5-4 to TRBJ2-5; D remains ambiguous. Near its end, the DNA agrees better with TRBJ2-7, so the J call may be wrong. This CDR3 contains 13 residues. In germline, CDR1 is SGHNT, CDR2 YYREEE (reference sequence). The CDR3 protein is CASSLIGSYEQYF. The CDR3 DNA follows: TGTGCCAGCAGCTTGATTGGCAGCTACGAGCAGTACTTC.

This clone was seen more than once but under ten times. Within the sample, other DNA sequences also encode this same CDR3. DNA for the CDR3: TGCGCCAGCAGCCTGACAGGGGGCACTGAAGCTTTCTTT. Protein sequence: CASSLTGGTEAFF. This chain uses TRBV5-1 with TRBJ1-1; 9 bases map to TRBD1. V shed 4 bases and J 4 bases; nucleotides not matched to a gene: 2. This CDR3 is 13 amino acids long. Germline CDR1 and CDR2: SGHRS and YFSETQ.

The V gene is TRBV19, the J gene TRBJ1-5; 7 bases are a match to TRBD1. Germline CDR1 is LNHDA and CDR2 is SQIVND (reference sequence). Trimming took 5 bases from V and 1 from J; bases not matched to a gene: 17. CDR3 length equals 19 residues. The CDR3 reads CASSPETGQISGSNQPQHF. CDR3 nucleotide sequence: TGTGCCAGTAGTCCGGAAACGGGACAGATCTCCGGGAGCAATCAGCCCCAGCATTTT. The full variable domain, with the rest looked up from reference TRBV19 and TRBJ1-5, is DGGITQSPKYLFRKEGQNVTLSCEQNLNHDAMYWYRQDPGQGLRLIYYSQIVNDFQKGDIAEGYSVSREKKESFPLTVTSAQKNPTAFYLCASSPETGQISGSNQPQHFGDGTRLSIL.

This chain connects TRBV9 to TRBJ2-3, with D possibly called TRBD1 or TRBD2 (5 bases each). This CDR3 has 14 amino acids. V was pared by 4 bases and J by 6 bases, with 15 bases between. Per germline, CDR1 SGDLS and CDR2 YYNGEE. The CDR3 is CASSPGTYVDTQYF. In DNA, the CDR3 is TGTGCCAGCAGCCCAGGGACCTACGTGGATACGCAGTATTTT.